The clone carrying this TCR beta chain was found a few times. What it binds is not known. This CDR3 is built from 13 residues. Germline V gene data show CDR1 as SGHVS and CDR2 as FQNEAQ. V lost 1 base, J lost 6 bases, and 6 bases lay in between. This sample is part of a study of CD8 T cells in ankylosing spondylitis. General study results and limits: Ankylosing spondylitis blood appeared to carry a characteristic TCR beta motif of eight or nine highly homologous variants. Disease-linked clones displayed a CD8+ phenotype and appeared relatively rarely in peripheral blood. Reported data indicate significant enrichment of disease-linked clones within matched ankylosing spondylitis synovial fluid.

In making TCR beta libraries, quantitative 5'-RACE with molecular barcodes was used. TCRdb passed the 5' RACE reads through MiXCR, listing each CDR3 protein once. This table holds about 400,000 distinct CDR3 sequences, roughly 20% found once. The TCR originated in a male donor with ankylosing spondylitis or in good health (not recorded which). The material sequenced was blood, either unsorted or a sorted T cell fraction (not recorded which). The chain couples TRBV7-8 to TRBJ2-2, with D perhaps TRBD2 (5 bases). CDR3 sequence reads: CASSLDGAGELFF. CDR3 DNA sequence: TGTGCCAGCAGCTTAGACGGGGCCGGGGAGCTGTTTTTT.